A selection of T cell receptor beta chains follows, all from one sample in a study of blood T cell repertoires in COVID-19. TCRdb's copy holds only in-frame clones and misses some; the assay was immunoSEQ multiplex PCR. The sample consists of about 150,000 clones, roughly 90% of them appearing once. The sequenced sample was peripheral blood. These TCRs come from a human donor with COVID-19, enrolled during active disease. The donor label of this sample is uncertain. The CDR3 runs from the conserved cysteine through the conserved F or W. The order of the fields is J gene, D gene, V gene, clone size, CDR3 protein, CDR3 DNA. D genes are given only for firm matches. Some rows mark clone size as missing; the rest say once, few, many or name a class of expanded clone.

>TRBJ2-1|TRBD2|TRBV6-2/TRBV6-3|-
CASSFPLAGGSDEQFF
TGTGCCAGCAGTTTCCCACTAGCGGGGGGGAGCGATGAGCAGTTCTTC
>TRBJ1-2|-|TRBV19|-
CASSIGRGFYGYTF
TGTGCCAGTAGTATAGGGCGCGGGTTCTATGGCTACACCTTC
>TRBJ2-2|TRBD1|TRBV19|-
CASSSGQLRTGELFF
TGTGCCAGTAGTTCGGGACAGCTAAGGACCGGGGAGCTGTTTTTT
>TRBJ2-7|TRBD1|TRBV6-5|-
CASSYSPGGSDEQYF
TGTGCCAGCAGTTACTCCCCAGGGGGATCCGACGAGCAGTACTTC
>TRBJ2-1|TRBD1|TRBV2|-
CASSQGDNEQFF
TGTGCCAGCAGCCAGGGGGACAATGAGCAGTTCTTC
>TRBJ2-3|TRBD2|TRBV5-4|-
CASSLVAGGSTDTQYF
TGTGCCAGCAGCTTGGTTGCCGGGGGGAGCACAGATACGCAGTATTTT
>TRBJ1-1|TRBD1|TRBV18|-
CASSPRQGWDTEAFF
TGTGCCAGCTCACCACGACAGGGTTGGGACACTGAAGCTTTCTTT
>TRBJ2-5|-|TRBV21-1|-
CASNHGTGGQETQYF
TGTGCCAGCAACCATGGGACAGGTGGTCAAGAGACCCAGTACTTC
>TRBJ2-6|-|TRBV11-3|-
CASSPQILSGANVLTF
TGTGCCAGCAGCCCCCAGATCCTCTCTGGGGCCAACGTCCTGACTTTC
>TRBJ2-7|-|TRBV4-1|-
CASSQDRQGNYEQYF
TGCGCCAGCAGCCAAGACCGGCAGGGGAACTACGAGCAGTACTTC
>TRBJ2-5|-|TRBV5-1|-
CASSWGAMATPQETQYF
TGCGCCAGCAGCTGGGGAGCGATGGCTACTCCACAAGAGACCCAGTACTTC
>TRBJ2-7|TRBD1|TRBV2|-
CASSERGDRAYEQYF
TGTGCCAGCAGTGAACGAGGGGACAGGGCCTACGAGCAGTACTTC
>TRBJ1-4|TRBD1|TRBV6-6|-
CASSRQGEGNEKLFF
TGTGCCAGCAGCAGACAGGGAGAGGGAAATGAAAAACTGTTTTTT
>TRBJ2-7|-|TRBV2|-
CASTPISRTANF
TGTGCCAGCACTCCCATTTCCCGGACAGCGAACTTC
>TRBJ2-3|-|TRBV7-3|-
CASSRMVTDTQYF
TGTGCCAGCAGTAGAATGGTCACAGATACGCAGTATTTT
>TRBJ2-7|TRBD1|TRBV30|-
CAWNVDRGYEQYF
TGTGCCTGGAACGTGGACAGGGGTTACGAGCAGTACTTC
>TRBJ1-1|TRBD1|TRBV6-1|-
CASSERGPDTEAFF
TGTGCCAGCAGTGAGAGGGGGCCAGACACTGAAGCTTTCTTT
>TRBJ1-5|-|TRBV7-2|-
CASSPFNQPQHF
TGTGCCAGCAGCCCATTTAATCAGCCCCAGCATTTT
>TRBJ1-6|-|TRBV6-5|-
CASSYSASPYNSPLHF
TGTGCCAGCAGTTACTCGGCTTCTCCCTATAATTCACCCCTCCACTTT
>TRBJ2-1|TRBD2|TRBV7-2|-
CASSLVLAVNNEQFF
TGTGCCAGCAGCTTAGTTCTAGCGGTTAACAATGAGCAGTTCTTC
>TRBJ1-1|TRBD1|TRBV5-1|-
CASSSGTDPVRAFF
TGCGCCAGCAGCTCCGGGACAGACCCCGTAAGGGCTTTCTTT
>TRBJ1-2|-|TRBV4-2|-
CASSQDSTVNYGYTF
TGTGCCAGCAGCCAAGACTCGACAGTCAACTATGGCTACACCTTC
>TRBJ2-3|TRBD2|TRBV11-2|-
CASSFGGGTSPDTQYF
TGTGCCAGCAGCTTTGGCGGGGGGACGTCCCCAGATACGCAGTATTTT
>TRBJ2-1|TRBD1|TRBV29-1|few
CSVGAGGFYNEQFF
TGCAGCGTTGGGGCAGGGGGTTTCTACAATGAGCAGTTCTTC
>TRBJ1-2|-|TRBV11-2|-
CASSLGPGEYGYTF
TGTGCCAGCAGCTTAGGCCCGGGGGAGTATGGCTACACCTTC
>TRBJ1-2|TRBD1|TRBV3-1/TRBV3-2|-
CASSQDDRGGGYTF
TGTGCCAGCAGCCAAGACGACAGGGGAGGAGGCTACACCTTC
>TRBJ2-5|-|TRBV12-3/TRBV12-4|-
CASSLLETQYF
TGTGCCAGCAGTTTACTAGAGACCCAGTACTTC
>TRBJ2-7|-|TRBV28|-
CASMPGGHEQYF
TGTGCCAGCATGCCCGGGGGGCACGAGCAGTACTTC
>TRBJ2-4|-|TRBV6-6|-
CASSTRDLAKNIQYF
TGTGCCAGCAGTACCCGGGACTTAGCCAAAAACATTCAGTACTTC
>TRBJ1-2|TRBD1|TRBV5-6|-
CASSPEPGQGMHGYTF
TGTGCCAGCAGCCCCGAGCCGGGACAGGGGATGCATGGCTACACCTTC
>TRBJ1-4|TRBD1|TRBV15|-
CATSKDRANEKLFF
TGTGCCACCAGTAAGGACAGGGCGAATGAAAAACTGTTTTTT
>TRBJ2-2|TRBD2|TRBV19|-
CASMAGANTGELFF
TGTGCCAGTATGGCGGGAGCGAACACCGGGGAGCTGTTTTTT
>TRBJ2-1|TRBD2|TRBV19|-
CASSPSAGVGPYNEQFF
TGTGCCAGTAGCCCCTCGGCGGGAGTCGGCCCCTACAATGAGCAGTTCTTC
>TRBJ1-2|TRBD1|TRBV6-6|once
CASSNLQGPRRTF
TGTGCCAGCAGTAACCTACAGGGGCCCCGTAGGACCTTC
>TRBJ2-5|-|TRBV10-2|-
CASSESSPLEAQYF
TGCGCCAGCAGTGAGTCGTCCCCTCTCGAGGCCCAGTACTTC
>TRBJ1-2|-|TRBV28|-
CASSLNYGYTF
TGTGCCAGCAGCCTAAACTATGGCTACACCTTC
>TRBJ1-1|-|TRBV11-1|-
CASSLGRQPNTEAFF
TGTGCCAGCAGCTTAGGGCGACAGCCTAACACTGAAGCTTTCTTT
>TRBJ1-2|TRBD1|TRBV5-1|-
CASSRNRQGISGYTF
TGCGCCAGCAGCCGAAATCGACAGGGGATCAGTGGCTACACCTTC
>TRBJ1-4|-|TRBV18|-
CASSPGLGDEKLFF
TGTGCCAGCTCACCGGGACTGGGTGATGAAAAACTGTTTTTT
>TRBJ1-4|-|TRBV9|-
CASSVAGSGDEKLFF
TGTGCCAGCAGCGTAGCCGGGTCAGGGGATGAAAAACTGTTTTTT
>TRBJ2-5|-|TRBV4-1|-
CASSQPSAGSQTQYF
TGCGCCAGCAGCCAGCCCTCAGCAGGATCCCAGACCCAGTACTTC
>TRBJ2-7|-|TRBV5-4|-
CASSLRHSSYEQYF
TGTGCCAGCAGCTTGAGGCACAGCTCCTACGAGCAGTACTTC
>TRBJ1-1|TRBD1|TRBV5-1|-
CASSSGPRGPTEAFF
TGCGCCAGCAGCTCTGGCCCCAGGGGGCCCACTGAAGCTTTCTTT
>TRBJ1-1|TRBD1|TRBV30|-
CAWSKGQGPFATEAFF
TGTGCCTGGAGCAAAGGACAGGGGCCTTTCGCCACTGAAGCTTTCTTT
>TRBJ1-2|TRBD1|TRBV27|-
CASSSTGGPLYGYTF
TGTGCCAGCAGTTCGACAGGGGGCCCTCTCTATGGCTACACCTTC
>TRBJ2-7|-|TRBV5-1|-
CASSLDVIREQYF
TGCGCCAGCAGCTTGGATGTTATCCGGGAGCAGTACTTC
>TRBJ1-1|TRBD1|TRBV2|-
CASSPGTGWSNTEAFF
TGTGCCAGCAGTCCCGGGACAGGGTGGTCGAACACTGAAGCTTTCTTT
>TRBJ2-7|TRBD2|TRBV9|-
CASSATGTSYEQYF
TGTGCCAGCAGCGCCACCGGGACTAGCTACGAGCAGTACTTC
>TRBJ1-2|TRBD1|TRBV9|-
CASSVGTGVPYGYTF
TGTGCCAGCAGCGTAGGGACAGGGGTCCCCTATGGCTACACCTTC
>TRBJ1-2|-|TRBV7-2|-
CASSLGAGVGDGYTF
TGTGCCAGCAGCTTAGGGGCCGGGGTCGGGGATGGCTACACCTTC
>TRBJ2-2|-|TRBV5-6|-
CASSLLLSQGLTGELFF
TGTGCCAGCAGCTTGTTGTTGAGCCAGGGGCTCACCGGGGAGCTGTTTTTT
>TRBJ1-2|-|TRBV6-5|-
CASSYLREGYGYTF
TGTGCCAGCAGTTACTTACGGGAGGGCTATGGCTACACCTTC
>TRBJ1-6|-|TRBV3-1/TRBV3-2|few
CASSQRGAYSSPLHF
TGTGCCAGCAGCCAGCGGGGGGCGTATAGTTCACCCCTCCACTTT
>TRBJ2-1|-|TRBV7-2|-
CASSPAPGWNEQFF
TGTGCCAGCAGCCCCGCACCGGGGTGGAATGAGCAGTTCTTC
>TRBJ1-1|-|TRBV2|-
CASSEVRGTEAFF
TGTGCCAGCAGTGAAGTCCGGGGGACTGAAGCTTTCTTT
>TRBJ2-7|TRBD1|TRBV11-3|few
CASSYSPDRESYEQYF
TGTGCCAGCAGCTACAGTCCGGACAGGGAGTCGTACGAGCAGTACTTC
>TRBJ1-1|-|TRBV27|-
CASSLSLGGNTEAFF
TGTGCCAGCAGTTTAAGTCTGGGAGGGAACACTGAAGCTTTCTTT
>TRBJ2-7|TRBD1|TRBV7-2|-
CASSRDRIGYEQYF
TGTGCCAGCAGCAGGGACAGAATCGGCTACGAGCAGTACTTC
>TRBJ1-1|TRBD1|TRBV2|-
CASTSQGANTEAFF
TGTGCCAGCACCTCACAGGGGGCGAACACTGAAGCTTTCTTT